This T cell receptor (beta chain) is drawn from a study of ipilimumab plus nivolumab after autologous stem cell transplantation. Produced via immunoSEQ multiplex PCR; TCRdb's table is partial and in-frame only. Of 15,000 to 20,000 clones in the sample, around 81% were seen once. This specimen was PBMCs, taken in a trial of ipilimumab plus nivolumab as post-transplant consolidation. This clonotype was obtained from a male donor with diffuse large B-cell lymphoma.

The CDR3 DNA reads TGTGCCAGCAGTTATCGGACAGGGTTTGGGGAAAAACTGTTTTTT. This sequence encodes CASSYRTGFGEKLFF. The chain couples TRBV25-1 to TRBJ1-4; TRBD1 agrees at 8 bases. Germline values: CDR1 MGHDK, CDR2 SYGVNS. This CDR3 has 15 residues. The V and J ends lost 5 bases and 8 bases, in that order; junction bases with no gene match: 10. Combining the CDR3 with reference TRBV25-1 and TRBJ1-4 gives the whole variable domain EADIYQTPRYLVIGTGKKITLECSQTMGHDKMYWYQQDPGMELHLIHYSYGVNSTEKGDLSSESTVSRIRTEHFPLTLESARPSHTSQYLCASSYRTGFGEKLFFGSGTQLSVL.